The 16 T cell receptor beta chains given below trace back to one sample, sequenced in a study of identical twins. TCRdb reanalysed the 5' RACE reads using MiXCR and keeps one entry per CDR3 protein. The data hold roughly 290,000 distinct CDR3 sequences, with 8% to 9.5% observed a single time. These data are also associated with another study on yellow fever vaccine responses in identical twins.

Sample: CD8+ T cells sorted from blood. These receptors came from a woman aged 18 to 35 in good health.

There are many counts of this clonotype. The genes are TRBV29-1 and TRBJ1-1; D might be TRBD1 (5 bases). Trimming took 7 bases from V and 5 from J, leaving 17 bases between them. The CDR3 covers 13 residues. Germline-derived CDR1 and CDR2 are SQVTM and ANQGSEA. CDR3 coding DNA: TGCAGCGCGGAGGGGCAGGGTGAGACTGAAGCTTTCTTT. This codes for CSAEGQGETEAFF.

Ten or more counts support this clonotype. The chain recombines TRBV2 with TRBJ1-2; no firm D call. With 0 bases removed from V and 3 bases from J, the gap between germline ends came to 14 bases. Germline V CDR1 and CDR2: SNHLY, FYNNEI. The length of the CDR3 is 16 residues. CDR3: CASSEALSDAHYGYTF. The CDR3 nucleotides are TGTGCCAGCAGTGAAGCGCTTTCAGACGCTCACTATGGCTACACCTTC.

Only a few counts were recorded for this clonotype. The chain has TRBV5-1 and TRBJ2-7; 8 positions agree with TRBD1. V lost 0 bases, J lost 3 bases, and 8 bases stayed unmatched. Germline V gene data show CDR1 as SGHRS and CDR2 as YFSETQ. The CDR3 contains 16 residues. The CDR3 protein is CASSLASGTGFYEQYF. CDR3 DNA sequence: TGCGCCAGCAGCTTGGCGTCCGGGACAGGTTTCTACGAGCAGTACTTC.

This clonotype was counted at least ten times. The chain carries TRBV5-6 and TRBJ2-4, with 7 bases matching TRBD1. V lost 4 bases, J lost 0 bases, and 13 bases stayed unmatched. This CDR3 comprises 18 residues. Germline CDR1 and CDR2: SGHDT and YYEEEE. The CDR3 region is CASSPWQGDALAKNIQYF. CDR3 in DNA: TGTGCCAGCAGCCCGTGGCAGGGGGATGCCCTAGCCAAAAACATTCAGTACTTC.

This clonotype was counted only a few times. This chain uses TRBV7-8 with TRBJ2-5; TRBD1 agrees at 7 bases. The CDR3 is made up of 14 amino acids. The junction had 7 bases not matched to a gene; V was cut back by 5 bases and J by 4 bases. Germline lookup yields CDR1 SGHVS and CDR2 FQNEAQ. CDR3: CASSEPGQRETQYF. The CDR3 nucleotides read TGTGCCAGCAGCGAGCCGGGACAGAGAGAGACCCAGTACTTC.

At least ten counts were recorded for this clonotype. CDR3 amino acids: CASSTDNVAYEQYF. The CDR3, as DNA: TGTGCCAGCTCGACGGATAATGTAGCCTACGAGCAGTACTTC. The rearrangement uses TRBV6-1 and TRBJ2-7, with no clear D. This CDR3 is 14 amino acids long. With 8 bases removed from V and 2 bases from J, the gap between germline ends came to 16 bases. Germline CDR1 is MNHNS and CDR2 is SASEGT.

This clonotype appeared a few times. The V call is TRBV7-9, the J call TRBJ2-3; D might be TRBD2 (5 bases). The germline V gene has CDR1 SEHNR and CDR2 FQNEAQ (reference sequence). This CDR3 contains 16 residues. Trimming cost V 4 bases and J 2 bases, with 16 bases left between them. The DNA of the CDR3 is TGTGCCAGCAGCTCCACTACTCGACTACTCACAGATACGCAGTATTTT. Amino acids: CASSSTTRLLTDTQYF.

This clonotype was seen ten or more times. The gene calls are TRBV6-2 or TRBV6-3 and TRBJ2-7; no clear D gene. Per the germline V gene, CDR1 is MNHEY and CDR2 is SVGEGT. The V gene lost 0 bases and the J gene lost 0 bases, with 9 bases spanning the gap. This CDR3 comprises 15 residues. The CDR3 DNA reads TGTGCCAGCAGTTACTCGGGGTGGAGCTCCTACGAGCAGTACTTC. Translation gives CASSYSGWSSYEQYF.

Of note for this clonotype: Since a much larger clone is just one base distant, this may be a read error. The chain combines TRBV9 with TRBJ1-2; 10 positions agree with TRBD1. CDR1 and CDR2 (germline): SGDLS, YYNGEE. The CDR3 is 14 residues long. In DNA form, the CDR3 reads TGTGTCAGCAGCGGACCGGGACAGGGGAATGGCTACACCTTC. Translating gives CVSSGPGQGNGYTF.

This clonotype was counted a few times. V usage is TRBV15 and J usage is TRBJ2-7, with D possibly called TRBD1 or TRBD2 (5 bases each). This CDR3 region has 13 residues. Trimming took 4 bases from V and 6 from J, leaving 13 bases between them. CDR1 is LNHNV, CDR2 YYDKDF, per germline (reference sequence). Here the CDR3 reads CATSTSWGTEQYF. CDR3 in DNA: TGTGCCACCAGCACGAGTTGGGGGACCGAGCAGTACTTC.

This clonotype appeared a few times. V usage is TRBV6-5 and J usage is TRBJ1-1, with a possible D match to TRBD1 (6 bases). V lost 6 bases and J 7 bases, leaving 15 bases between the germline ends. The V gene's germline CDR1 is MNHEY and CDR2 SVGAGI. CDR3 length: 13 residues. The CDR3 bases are TGTGCCAGCAGATCCAGGGGAGTAGTTGAAGCTTTCTTT. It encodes CASRSRGVVEAFF.

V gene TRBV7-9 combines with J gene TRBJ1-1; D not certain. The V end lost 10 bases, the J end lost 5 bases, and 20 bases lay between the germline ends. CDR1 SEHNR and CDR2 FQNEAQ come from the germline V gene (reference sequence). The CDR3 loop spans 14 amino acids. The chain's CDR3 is CAIKNPGGFTEAFF. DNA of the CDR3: TGTGCCATTAAGAACCCGGGTGGCTTTACTGAAGCTTTCTTT.

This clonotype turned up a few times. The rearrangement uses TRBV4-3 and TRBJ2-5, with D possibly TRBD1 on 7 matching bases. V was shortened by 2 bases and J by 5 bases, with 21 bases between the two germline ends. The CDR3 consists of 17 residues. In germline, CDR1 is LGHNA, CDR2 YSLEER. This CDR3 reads CASSQSPGGGVWETQYF. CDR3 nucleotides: TGCGCCAGCAGCCAATCCCCCGGAGGGGGCGTTTGGGAGACCCAGTACTTC.

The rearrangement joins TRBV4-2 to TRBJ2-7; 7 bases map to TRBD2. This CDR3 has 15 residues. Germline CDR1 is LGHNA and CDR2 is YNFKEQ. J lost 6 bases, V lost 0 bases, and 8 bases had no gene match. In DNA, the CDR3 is TGTGCCAGCAGCCAAGAGCAGGCTAGCGGCCTCGAGCAGTACTTC. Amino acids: CASSQEQASGLEQYF.

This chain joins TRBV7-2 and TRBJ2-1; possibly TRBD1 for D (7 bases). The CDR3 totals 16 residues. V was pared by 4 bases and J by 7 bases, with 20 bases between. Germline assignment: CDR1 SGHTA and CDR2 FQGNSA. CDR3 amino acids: CASSWDSHGRDNEQFF. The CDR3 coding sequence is TGTGCCAGCAGCTGGGACAGTCACGGGAGAGATAATGAGCAGTTCTTC.

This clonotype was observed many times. CDR3 amino acids: CASSHRDRAFNEQFF. The CDR3 nucleotides read TGTGCCAGCAGTCACCGGGACAGGGCCTTCAATGAGCAGTTCTTC. This chain joins TRBV7-9 and TRBJ2-1; 9 bases are shared with TRBD1. Germline V lookup: CDR1 SEHNR, CDR2 FQNEAQ (reference sequence). V dropped 6 bases and J dropped 6; count of bases not matched to a gene: 9. This CDR3 has 15 amino acids.